These 14 T cell receptor beta chains were all obtained from the same sample, sequenced in a study of T-cell reconstitution after alpha-beta-depleted transplantation in children. Unique molecular identifiers were incorporated into the prepared TCRbeta library. TCRdb reprocessed the PCR reads via MiXCR and lists one record per CDR3 protein. The table includes hundreds of thousands of distinct CDR3 sequences, approximately 12% detected once. Sequenced material: PBMCs, mostly from graft donor cells, taken 360 days after TCRalphabeta/CD19-depleted stem cell transplant. Every receptor here comes from a male patient younger than 18 who had a stem cell transplant for acute myeloid leukemia, so the T cells may come from the graft donor.

V gene TRBV6-1 combines with J gene TRBJ1-4; the match to TRBD1 covers 9 bases. The CDR3 runs to 15 residues. Trimming at V came to 2 bases and at J to 7 bases, leaving 5 bases not matched to a gene. The germline V gene has CDR1 MNHNS and CDR2 SASEGT. The CDR3 DNA reads as TGTGCCAGCAGTGAAACAGGGGGCGCGAGTGAAAAACTGTTTTTT. Amino acids: CASSETGGASEKLFF.

This clonotype was counted ten times or more. V gene TRBV5-6 combines with J gene TRBJ2-5; D uncertain. Germline CDR1 reads SGHDT; CDR2 reads YYEEEE. The ends were cut back, 3 bases at V and 1 base at J, with 10 bases in the middle. This CDR3 has 14 amino acids. The CDR3 spells CASSWYHLQETQYF. Here the CDR3 DNA reads TGTGCCAGCAGCTGGTACCACCTCCAAGAGACCCAGTACTTC.

There are many counts of this clonotype. The chain is built from TRBV27 and TRBJ2-7; 12 bases agree with TRBD2. Germline V gives CDR1 MNHEY, CDR2 SMNVEV (reference sequence). V lost 6 bases to trimming and J lost 2 bases; unmatched junction nucleotides: 11. CDR3 length equals 17 residues. CDR3 nucleotides: TGTGCCAGCAGGGGACTAGCGGGCACACGTAGGGCCTACGAGCAGTACTTC. This gives the protein CASRGLAGTRRAYEQYF.

This sequence joins TRBV6-2 or TRBV6-3 and TRBJ2-5, with TRBD2 matching 10 bases. The CDR3 has 18 residues. V lost 5 bases, J lost 1 base, and 13 bases stayed unmatched. Germline V gene lookup returns CDR1 MNHEY and CDR2 SVGEGT. CDR3 loop: CASSRALPGLASQETQYF. The CDR3 DNA sequence: TGTGCCAGCAGTCGAGCTCTACCGGGACTAGCGAGCCAAGAGACCCAGTACTTC.

This chain uses TRBV29-1 with TRBJ2-3, with no clear D. Trimming removed 5 bases at V and 2 bases at J, with 20 bases between. Looked up from germline, CDR1 is SQVTM and CDR2 is ANQGSEA. The CDR3 sequence is 16 residues long. The DNA for the CDR3 is TGCAGCGTTAGTAGGTCGAATGGGCTCGTCACAGATACGCAGTATTTT. Translated, it gives CSVSRSNGLVTDTQYF.

This clonotype was counted only a few times. V and J are TRBV4-3 and TRBJ2-1; 7 bases map to TRBD2. Germline lookup yields CDR1 LGHNA and CDR2 YSLEER. The CDR3 sequence is 17 residues long. J lost 4 bases, V lost 2 bases, and 11 bases had no gene match. The CDR3 region is CASSQSFRASGYNEQFF. For the CDR3, the DNA is TGCGCCAGCAGCCAATCTTTCCGGGCTAGCGGTTACAATGAGCAGTTCTTC.

The V gene is TRBV20-1, the J gene TRBJ2-7; tentatively, D is TRBD1 (6 bases). Trimming left V 5 bases short and J 4 bases short, with 18 bases between. Germline V CDR1 and CDR2: DFQATT, SNEGSKA (reference sequence). This CDR3 is 14 amino acids long. CDR3 sequence reads: CSAREDSFLYEQYF. The CDR3 DNA reads as TGCAGTGCTCGCGAGGACAGTTTTCTTTACGAGCAGTACTTC.

In regard to this clonotype: Being one base from a much bigger clone, this may be a read error. The genes are TRBV6-2 or TRBV6-3 and TRBJ2-2; 7 positions match TRBD1. The CDR3 is made up of 17 amino acids. From germline, CDR1 is MNHEY and CDR2 SVGEGT. V trimming: 6 bases; J trimming: 0 bases; junction bases outside the gene matches: 10. The CDR3, as DNA: TGTGCCAGCAGATGCATGACAGGGATGACGAACACCGGGGAGCTGTTTTTT. Its protein is CASRCMTGMTNTGELFF.

This clonotype occurred many times. V usage is TRBV7-2 and J usage is TRBJ2-7; a weak D match, TRBD2 (7 bases). Germline loops: CDR1 SGHTA, CDR2 FQGNSA. V gave up 5 bases and J gave up 4 bases, with 18 bases separating them. CDR3 length: 15 residues. The CDR3 reads CASSLRTRGLYEQYF. The CDR3, as DNA: TGTGCCAGCAGCCTGAGGACTAGGGGGTTGTACGAGCAGTACTTC.

V and J are TRBV28 and TRBJ1-1; 7 nucleotides align to TRBD1. There are 15 residues in the CDR3. Germline V gene lookup returns CDR1 MDHEN and CDR2 SYDVKM. The ends lost 3 bases at V and 5 bases at J; junction bases unmatched: 9. The CDR3 bases are TGTGCCAGCAGTTTCATTGCAGGGGGGAGAACTGAAGCTTTCTTT. Translation gives CASSFIAGGRTEAFF.

This chain links TRBV29-1 with TRBJ2-1; D is possibly TRBD2 (5 bases). Trimming shortened V by 4 bases and J by 6 bases, and 10 bases separated the two germline ends. Germline V CDR1 and CDR2: SQVTM, ANQGSEA. The CDR3 length is 12 residues. This CDR3 is CSVVGIGNEQFF. The CDR3 DNA reads TGCAGCGTTGTCGGGATTGGCAATGAGCAGTTCTTC.

This clonotype appeared many times. The chain joins TRBV3-1 to TRBJ2-5; 8 positions agree with TRBD2. Germline loops: CDR1 LGHDT, CDR2 YNNKEL (reference sequence). The V gene end was trimmed by 1 base and the J gene end by 1 base; junction bases not matched to a gene: 5. The length of the CDR3 is 16 residues. This CDR3 reads CASSQAAGRAQETQYF. The CDR3 DNA sequence: TGTGCCAGCAGCCAAGCCGCCGGGAGGGCCCAAGAGACCCAGTACTTC.

This clonotype was counted between two and nine times. This chain connects TRBV2 to TRBJ1-1; 9 bases fit TRBD1. V trimming: 6 bases; J trimming: 4 bases; junction bases outside the gene matches: 9. The germline V gene encodes CDR1 SNHLY and CDR2 FYNNEI. The CDR3 is 15 residues long. The CDR3 DNA reads TGTGCCAGCAGAACTACAGGGGGCCCGGGCACTGAAGCTTTCTTT. This codes for CASRTTGGPGTEAFF.

The rearrangement uses TRBV30 and TRBJ2-7, with D perhaps given as TRBD1 or TRBD2 (6 bases each). Germline lookup yields CDR1 GTSNPN and CDR2 SVGIG (reference sequence). Trimming left V 6 bases short and J 1 base short, with 13 bases between. This CDR3 is built from 13 residues. This CDR3 is CACPGAASYEQYF. The CDR3, as DNA: TGTGCCTGCCCGGGGGCGGCGTCCTACGAGCAGTACTTC.